This T cell receptor beta chain was obtained from a study of blood T cells in healthy people across ages. Overall study results and limits: Compared with aged donors, long-lived donors showed fewer expanded clones, suggesting selection. Unsorted PBMCs ruled out conclusive naive versus antigen-experienced comparison.

The germline V gene encodes CDR1 MNHNS and CDR2 SASEGT. This CDR3 spans 15 amino acids. The V and J ends lost 5 bases and 7 bases, in that order; junction bases with no gene match: 5. Of note for this clonotype: Its antigen remains unidentified.

Next came a second PCR, run for roughly 6 to 11 cycles, which used a sample-barcoded 5' primer along with a J-beta primer mix. Each cDNA molecule was tagged by a template-switch adaptor with 12 random nucleotides. Sequencing recovered at least 2.5 million CDR3-containing paired-end reads from each sample. TCRdb reanalysed the 5' RACE reads using MiXCR and keeps one entry per CDR3 protein. The sample holds 700,000 to 900,000 distinct CDR3 sequences, approximately 53% seen once. Sequencing input: blood. The rearrangement joins TRBV6-1 to TRBJ2-1, with 13 bases that match TRBD2. This sequence was found in an elderly man in good health. The CDR3 reads CASSTGTSGKNEQFF. The CDR3 nucleotides read TGTGCCAGCAGTACCGGGACTAGCGGGAAGAATGAGCAGTTCTTC.